This T cell receptor beta chain was sequenced for a study of cytomegalovirus exposure and HLA in healthy donors. CDR1 MNHEY and CDR2 SMNVEV come from the germline V gene (reference sequence). The V gene lost 4 bases and the J gene lost 6 bases, with 7 bases spanning the gap. CDR3 length: 12 amino acids. 60 Vbeta and 13 Jbeta primers were used in PCR. Libraries were prepared by immunoSEQ multiplex PCR; TCRdb keeps only in-frame clonotypes and omits some of them. The sample contains about 150,000 clones, 70% to 80% of which appear only once. Sequencing was done on a sample of PBMCs. V usage is TRBV27 and J usage is TRBJ2-1; D not resolved. This receptor was identified in a human donor in good health. The chain's CDR3 is CASSSQVNEQFF. In DNA, the CDR3 is TGTGCCAGCAGTTCCCAGGTCAATGAGCAGTTCTTC.